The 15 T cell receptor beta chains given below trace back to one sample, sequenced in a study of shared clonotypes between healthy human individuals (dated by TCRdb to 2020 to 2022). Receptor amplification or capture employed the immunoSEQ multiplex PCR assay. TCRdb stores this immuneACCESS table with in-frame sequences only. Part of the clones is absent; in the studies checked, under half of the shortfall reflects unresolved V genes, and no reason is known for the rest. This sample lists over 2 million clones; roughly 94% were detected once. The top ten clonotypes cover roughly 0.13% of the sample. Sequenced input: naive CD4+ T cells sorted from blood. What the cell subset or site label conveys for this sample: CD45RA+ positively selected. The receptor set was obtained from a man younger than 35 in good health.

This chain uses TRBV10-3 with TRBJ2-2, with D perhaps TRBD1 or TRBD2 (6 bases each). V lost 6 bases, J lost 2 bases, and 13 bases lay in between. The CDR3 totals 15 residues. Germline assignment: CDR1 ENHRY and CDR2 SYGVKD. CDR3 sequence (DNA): TGTGCCATCAGGGCCCCGGGGGCTAACACCGGGGAGCTGTTTTTT. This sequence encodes CAIRAPGANTGELFF.

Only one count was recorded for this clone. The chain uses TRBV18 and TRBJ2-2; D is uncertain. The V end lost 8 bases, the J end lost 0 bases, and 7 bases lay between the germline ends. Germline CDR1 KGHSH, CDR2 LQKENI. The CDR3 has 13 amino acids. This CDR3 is CASTRTNTGELFF. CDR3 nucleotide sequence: TGTGCCAGCACCCGCACGAACACCGGGGAGCTGTTTTTT.

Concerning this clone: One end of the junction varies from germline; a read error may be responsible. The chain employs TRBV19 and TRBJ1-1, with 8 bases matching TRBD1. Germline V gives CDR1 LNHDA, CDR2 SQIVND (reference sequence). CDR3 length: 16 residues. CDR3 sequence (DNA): TGTGCCAGTAGTACAATCAGACAGGGGCCTCACACAGAAGCTTTCTTT. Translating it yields CASSTIRQGPHTEAFF.

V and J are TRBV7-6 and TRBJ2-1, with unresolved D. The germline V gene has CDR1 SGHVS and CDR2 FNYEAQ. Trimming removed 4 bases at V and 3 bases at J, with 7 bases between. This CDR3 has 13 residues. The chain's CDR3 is CASSSSHYNEQFF. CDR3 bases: TGTGCCAGCAGCTCCTCTCACTACAATGAGCAGTTCTTC. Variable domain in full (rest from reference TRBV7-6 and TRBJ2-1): GAGVSQSPRYKVTKRGQDVALRCDPISGHVSLYWYRQALGQGPEFLTYFNYEAQQDKSGLPNDRFSAERPEGSISTLTIQRTEQRDSAMYRCASSSSHYNEQFFGPGTRLTVL.

This chain's CDR3 is CASSLGTSGAEEQYF. The CDR3 DNA sequence: TGTGCCAGCAGCTTAGGAACCTCAGGGGCGGAAGAGCAGTACTTC. The chain links TRBV11-3 to TRBJ2-7; perhaps TRBD1 as D (6 bases). The CDR3 has 15 residues. Trimming shortened V by 1 base and J by 7 bases, and 17 bases separated the two germline ends. Germline assignment: CDR1 SGHNT and CDR2 YENEEA.

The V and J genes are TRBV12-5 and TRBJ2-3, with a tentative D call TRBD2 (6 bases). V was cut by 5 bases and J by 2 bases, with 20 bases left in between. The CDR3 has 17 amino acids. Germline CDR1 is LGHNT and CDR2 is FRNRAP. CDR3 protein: CASGPGMGEADTDTQYF. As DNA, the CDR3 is TGTGCTAGTGGTCCGGGCATGGGGGAGGCCGACACAGATACGCAGTATTTT.

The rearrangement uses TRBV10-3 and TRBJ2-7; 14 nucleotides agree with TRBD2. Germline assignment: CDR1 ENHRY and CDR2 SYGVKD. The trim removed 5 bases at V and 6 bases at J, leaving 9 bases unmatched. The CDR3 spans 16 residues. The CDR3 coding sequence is TGTGCCATCAGTACCGGGACTAGCGGGAGAATTGGCGAGCAGTACTTC. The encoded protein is CAISTGTSGRIGEQYF.

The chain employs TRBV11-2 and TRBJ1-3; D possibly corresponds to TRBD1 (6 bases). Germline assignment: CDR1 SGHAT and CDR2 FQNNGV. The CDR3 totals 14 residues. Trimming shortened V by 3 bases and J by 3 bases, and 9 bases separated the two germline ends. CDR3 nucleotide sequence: TGTGCCAGCAGCTTCTTGGACAGTGGAAACACCATATATTTT. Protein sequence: CASSFLDSGNTIYF.

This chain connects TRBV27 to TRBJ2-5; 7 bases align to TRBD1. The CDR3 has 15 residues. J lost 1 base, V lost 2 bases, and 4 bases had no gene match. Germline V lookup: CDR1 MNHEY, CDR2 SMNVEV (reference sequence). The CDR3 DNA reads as TGTGCCAGCAGTTTACTGCGACAGGGCCAAGAGACCCAGTACTTC. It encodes CASSLLRQGQETQYF.

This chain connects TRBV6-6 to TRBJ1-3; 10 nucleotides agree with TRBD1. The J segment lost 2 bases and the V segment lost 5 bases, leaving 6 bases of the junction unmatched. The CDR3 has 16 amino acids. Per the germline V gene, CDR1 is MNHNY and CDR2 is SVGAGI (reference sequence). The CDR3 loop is CASSVDRGLAGNTIYF. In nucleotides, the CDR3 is TGTGCCAGCAGTGTAGACAGGGGGCTGGCTGGAAACACCATATATTTT.

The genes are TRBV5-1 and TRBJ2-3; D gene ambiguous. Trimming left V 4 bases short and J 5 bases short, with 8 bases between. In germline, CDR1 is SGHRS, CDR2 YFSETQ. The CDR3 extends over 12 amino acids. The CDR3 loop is CASSRPGDTQYF. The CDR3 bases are TGCGCCAGCAGCCGGCCAGGAGATACGCAGTATTTT.

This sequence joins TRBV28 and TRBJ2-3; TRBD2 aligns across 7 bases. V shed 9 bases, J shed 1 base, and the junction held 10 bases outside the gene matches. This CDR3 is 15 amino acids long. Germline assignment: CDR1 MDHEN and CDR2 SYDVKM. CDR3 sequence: CASKGGGGGTDTQYF. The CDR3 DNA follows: TGTGCCAGTAAGGGTGGCGGGGGTGGCACAGATACGCAGTATTTT. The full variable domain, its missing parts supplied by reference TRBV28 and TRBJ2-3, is DVKVTQSSRYLVKRTGEKVFLECVQDMDHENMFWYRQDPGLGLRLIYFSYDVKMKEKGDIPEGYSVSREKKERFSLILESASTNQTSMYLCASKGGGGGTDTQYFGPGTRLTVL.

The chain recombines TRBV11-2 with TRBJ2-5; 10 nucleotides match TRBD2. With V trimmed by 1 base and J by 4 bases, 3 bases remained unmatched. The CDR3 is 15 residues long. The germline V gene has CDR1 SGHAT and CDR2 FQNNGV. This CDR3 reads CASSLASGSLETQYF. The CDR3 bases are TGTGCCAGCAGCTTAGCTAGCGGGAGTCTAGAGACCCAGTACTTC. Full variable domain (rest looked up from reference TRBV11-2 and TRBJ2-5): EAGVAQSPRYKIIEKRQSVAFWCNPISGHATLYWYQQILGQGPKLLIQFQNNGVVDDSQLPKDRFSAERLKGVDSTLKIQPAKLEDSAVYLCASSLASGSLETQYFGPGTRLLVL.

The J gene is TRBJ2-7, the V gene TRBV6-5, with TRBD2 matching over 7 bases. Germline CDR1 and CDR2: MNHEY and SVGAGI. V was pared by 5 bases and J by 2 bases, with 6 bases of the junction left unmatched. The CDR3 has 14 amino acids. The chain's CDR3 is CASSPAGEAYEQYF. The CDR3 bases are TGTGCCAGCAGTCCCGCGGGGGAGGCCTACGAGCAGTACTTC.

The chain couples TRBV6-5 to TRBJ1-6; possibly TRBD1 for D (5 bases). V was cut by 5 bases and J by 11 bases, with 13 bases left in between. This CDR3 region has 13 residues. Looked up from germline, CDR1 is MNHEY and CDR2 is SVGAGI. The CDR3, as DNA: TGTGCCAGCAGTCCCTCCGGGGGAACACCCCTCCACTTT. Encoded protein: CASSPSGGTPLHF.